The 23 T cell receptor beta chains listed next were all sequenced from one sample in a study of cytomegalovirus exposure and HLA in healthy donors. Researchers ran the PCR with 60 Vbeta and 13 Jbeta primers. Only in-frame clones appear in the TCRdb table, and some are missing; sequencing was by immunoSEQ multiplex PCR. This table holds about 130,000 clones, around 63% found once. Sequencing used PBMCs. The source of these receptors is a human donor in good health.

Written as DNA, the CDR3 is TGTGCCAGTAGTATTCAGGTTGATCAGCCCCAGCATTTT. This translates into CASSIQVDQPQHF. The chain joins TRBV19 to TRBJ1-5; D not certain. The CDR3 runs to 13 residues. The germline V gene has CDR1 LNHDA and CDR2 SQIVND (reference sequence). Trimming stripped 3 bases from V and 5 bases from J, with 8 bases between.

This clone showed up just once. The V and J genes are TRBV2 and TRBJ1-1; 7 bases line up with TRBD1. CDR1 SNHLY and CDR2 FYNNEI come from the germline V gene. This CDR3 is built from 13 residues. Germline trimming cut 5 bases from V and 2 bases from J; bases unmatched to any gene: 2. The CDR3: CASSQGVNTEAFF. The CDR3 nucleotides are TGTGCCAGCAGTCAGGGGGTAAACACTGAAGCTTTCTTT. The full variable domain, with the rest looked up from reference TRBV2 and TRBJ1-1, is EPEVTQTPSHQVTQMGQEVILRCVPISNHLYFYWYRQILGQKVEFLVSFYNNEISEKSEIFDDQFSVERPDGSNFTLKIRSTKLEDSAMYFCASSQGVNTEAFFGQGTRLTVV.

This chain joins TRBV2 and TRBJ2-7, with 8 bases identical to TRBD1. V lost 6 bases to trimming and J lost 0 bases; unmatched junction nucleotides: 7. The CDR3 has 15 amino acids. CDR1 and CDR2 from the germline V gene are SNHLY and FYNNEI. In DNA form, the CDR3 reads TGTGCCAGCAGGACTGGACAGGGCTCCTCCTACGAGCAGTACTTC. Protein: CASRTGQGSSYEQYF.

The J gene is TRBJ1-1, the V gene TRBV18, with TRBD1 matching 7 bases. The CDR3 is 14 residues long. CDR1 is KGHSH, CDR2 LQKENI, per germline. V shed 5 bases and J 0 bases; nucleotides not matched to a gene: 3. This CDR3 reads CASSRQGLNTEAFF. The CDR3, as DNA: TGTGCCAGCTCAAGACAGGGCCTGAACACTGAAGCTTTCTTT.

The chain couples TRBV7-2 to TRBJ2-7; tentative D call: TRBD1 (6 bases). The CDR3 extends over 14 amino acids. Trimming stripped 1 base from V and 0 bases from J, with 7 bases between. Looked up from germline, CDR1 is SGHTA and CDR2 is FQGNSA. The CDR3: CASSLVDSSYEQYF. CDR3 nucleotides: TGTGCCAGCAGCTTAGTGGACAGCTCCTACGAGCAGTACTTC.

This clone was seen more than once but under ten times. The chain is built from TRBV11-2 and TRBJ2-7, with 11 bases aligning to TRBD1. V shed 0 bases and J 5 bases; nucleotides not matched to a gene: 9. Per germline, CDR1 SGHAT and CDR2 FQNNGV. This CDR3 has 17 amino acids. The CDR3 nucleotides are TGTGCCAGCAGCTTAGACCGAGGACAGGGGGCGCGGAACGAGCAGTACTTC. It is translated as CASSLDRGQGARNEQYF. Full variable domain (outside the CDR3, taken from reference TRBV11-2 and TRBJ2-7): EAGVAQSPRYKIIEKRQSVAFWCNPISGHATLYWYQQILGQGPKLLIQFQNNGVVDDSQLPKDRFSAERLKGVDSTLKIQPAKLEDSAVYLCASSLDRGQGARNEQYFGPGTRLTVT.

In its sample, this clone was seen a few times. The chain combines TRBV5-4 with TRBJ2-7; 9 nucleotides align to TRBD1. The CDR3 extends over 14 amino acids. Losses at the gene ends were 5 bases for V and 1 base for J; bases not matched to a gene: 4. Germline loops: CDR1 SGHNT, CDR2 YYREEE (reference sequence). The CDR3 nucleotides read TGTGCCAGCAGTTCCGACAGGGGGTCCTACGAGCAGTACTTC. As protein: CASSSDRGSYEQYF.

The table lists this clone with a few counts. The rearrangement uses TRBV7-9 and TRBJ2-7; 13 bases are a match to TRBD2. CDR1 and CDR2 (germline): SEHNR, FQNEAQ (reference sequence). V dropped 5 bases and J dropped 3; count of bases not matched to a gene: 16. The CDR3 length is 19 residues. DNA of the CDR3: TGTGCCAGCAGCCCCCGAGGACTAGCGGGAGCTGTTCCGGGCTACGAGCAGTACTTC. It is translated as CASSPRGLAGAVPGYEQYF. The full variable domain, completed using reference TRBV7-9 and TRBJ2-7, is DTGVSQNPRHKITKRGQNVTFRCDPISEHNRLYWYRQTLGQGPEFLTYFQNEAQLEKSRLLSDRFSAERPKGSFSTLEIQRTEQGDSAMYLCASSPRGLAGAVPGYEQYFGPGTRLTVT.

The gene calls are TRBV5-1 and TRBJ2-3; no clear D. The CDR3 runs 14 residues. Per the germline V gene, CDR1 is SGHRS and CDR2 is YFSETQ. Trimming removed 5 bases at V and 0 bases at J, with 10 bases between. CDR3 in DNA: TGCGCCAGCAGTTTTAGTACTAGCACAGATACGCAGTATTTT. It codes for CASSFSTSTDTQYF.

This chain uses TRBV4-1 with TRBJ1-2; 9 nucleotides align to TRBD1. Germline V gene sequence: CDR1 MGHRA, CDR2 YSYEKL. This CDR3 contains 16 residues. The trim removed 5 bases at V and 5 bases at J, leaving 12 bases unmatched. CDR3 sequence (DNA): TGCGCCAGCAGCGACAAACAGGGGGCTCCGATTTATGGCTACACCTTC. This encodes CASSDKQGAPIYGYTF.

This clone was counted only a few times. This chain uses TRBV27 with TRBJ2-3; D not certain. The V end was cut by 5 bases, the J end by 4 bases, with 10 bases between. The germline V gene encodes CDR1 MNHEY and CDR2 SMNVEV (reference sequence). The CDR3 loop spans 13 amino acids. The chain's CDR3 is CASSALTADTQYF. The CDR3, as DNA: TGTGCCAGCAGTGCCTTAACGGCAGATACGCAGTATTTT.

This clone is a singleton in its sample. The chain carries TRBV25-1 and TRBJ2-6; TRBD1 agrees at 9 bases. This CDR3 is 17 amino acids long. CDR1 is MGHDK, CDR2 SYGVNS, per germline. The V gene end was trimmed by 4 bases and the J gene end by 2 bases; junction bases not matched to a gene: 6. CDR3 in amino acids: CASSVGTGFPGANVLTF. For the CDR3, the DNA is TGTGCCAGCAGTGTTGGGACAGGGTTCCCTGGGGCCAACGTCCTGACTTTC.

The rearrangement joins TRBV19 to TRBJ1-2; the D gene is possibly TRBD1 (6 bases). The CDR3 runs 14 residues. Germline-derived CDR1 and CDR2 are LNHDA and SQIVND (reference sequence). V lost 5 bases and J lost 7, with 17 bases in between. CDR3 DNA: TGTGCCAGTAGTCTCGGACAGAAAGTTGGTGGCTACACCTTC. It yields the protein CASSLGQKVGGYTF. Full variable domain (rest looked up from reference TRBV19 and TRBJ1-2): DGGITQSPKYLFRKEGQNVTLSCEQNLNHDAMYWYRQDPGQGLRLIYYSQIVNDFQKGDIAEGYSVSREKKESFPLTVTSAQKNPTAFYLCASSLGQKVGGYTFGSGTRLTVV.

The gene calls are TRBV6-5 and TRBJ1-5, with 7 bases lining up with TRBD1. The germline V gene has CDR1 MNHEY and CDR2 SVGAGI. With V trimmed by 5 bases and J by 7 bases, 11 bases remained unmatched. The CDR3 consists of 15 residues. The CDR3 here is CASSIRQGPRQPQHF. CDR3 DNA sequence: TGTGCCAGCAGTATTAGACAGGGTCCACGGCAGCCCCAGCATTTT.

The chain couples TRBV4-2 to TRBJ2-7, with D possibly TRBD2 on 6 matching bases. Germline CDR1 and CDR2: LGHNA and YNFKEQ. Deletions cut 0 bases from V and 2 bases from J, with 8 bases between. The CDR3 covers 14 residues. The CDR3 DNA reads as TGTGCCAGCAGCCAAGAGCGGGAAGCCTACGAGCAGTACTTC. Its translation is CASSQEREAYEQYF.

The chain couples TRBV5-1 to TRBJ2-1; 13 nucleotides line up with TRBD2. There are 16 residues in the CDR3. Germline V gives CDR1 SGHRS, CDR2 YFSETQ. V shed 4 bases, J shed 6 bases, and the junction held 7 bases outside the gene matches. The CDR3 DNA sequence: TGCGCCAGCAGCCAAATTACTAGCGGGAGGGTCAATGAGCAGTTCTTC. Translated, it gives CASSQITSGRVNEQFF.

This clone was seen a few times. The chain uses TRBV5-3 and TRBJ1-2; D call uncertain. TRBV5-3 is an ORF, and what it does is uncertain. The CDR3 is made up of 12 amino acids. The V and J ends lost 0 bases and 6 bases respectively, with 6 bases between them. Written as DNA, the CDR3 is TGTGCCAGAAGCTTGGACTCCGATGGCTACACCTTC. This codes for CARSLDSDGYTF.

J is TRBJ2-2 and V is TRBV2; 7 bases line up with TRBD1. CDR3 length equals 12 residues. V shed 7 bases, J shed 8 bases, and the junction held 4 bases outside the gene matches. In germline, CDR1 is SNHLY, CDR2 FYNNEI. CDR3 in amino acids: CASKGQDGELFF. CDR3 in DNA: TGTGCCAGCAAAGGACAGGATGGGGAGCTGTTTTTT.

V usage is TRBV5-1 and J usage is TRBJ2-7; 7 positions agree with TRBD1. The CDR3 runs 15 residues. CDR1 is SGHRS, CDR2 YFSETQ, per germline. V trimming: 5 bases; J trimming: 4 bases; junction bases outside the gene matches: 12. For the CDR3, the DNA is TGCGCCAGCAGAGCTGATGGGACAGCCGGTTACGAGCAGTACTTC. Protein sequence: CASRADGTAGYEQYF.

The chain recombines TRBV6-5 with TRBJ2-7; no firm D call. Germline V lookup: CDR1 MNHEY, CDR2 SVGAGI. CDR3 length: 11 amino acids. V lost 5 bases to trimming and J lost 3 bases, with 5 bases between them. The CDR3 DNA reads TGTGCCAGCAGTGCCAGCTACGAGCAGTACTTC. Amino acids: CASSASYEQYF.

The chain combines TRBV19 with TRBJ1-6; D may be TRBD1 (6 bases). The CDR3 totals 14 residues. Trimming stripped 10 bases from V and 7 bases from J, with 17 bases between. CDR1 LNHDA and CDR2 SQIVND come from the germline V gene (reference sequence). Here the CDR3 DNA reads TGTGCCACTAGCCTCACAGGGCGAAATTCACCCCTCCACTTT. The encoded protein is CATSLTGRNSPLHF.

The CDR3 sequence is CSVAVDSSHTDTQYF. As DNA, the CDR3 is TGCAGCGTGGCCGTCGACAGTTCGCACACAGATACGCAGTATTTT. This chain joins TRBV29-1 and TRBJ2-3; a possible D gene is TRBD1 (5 bases). The V end lost 6 bases, the J end lost 2 bases, and 18 bases lay between the germline ends. The germline V gene encodes CDR1 SQVTM and CDR2 ANQGSEA. CDR3 length equals 15 residues.

The J gene is TRBJ2-1, the V gene TRBV9; 8 bases fit TRBD2. CDR3 length: 15 amino acids. The V gene's germline CDR1 is SGDLS and CDR2 YYNGEE. The junction had 8 bases not matched to a gene; V was cut back by 1 base and J by 8 bases. CDR3: CASSVSGTSHHEQFF. The DNA of the CDR3 is TGTGCCAGCAGCGTATCCGGGACTAGTCATCATGAGCAGTTCTTC.